One T cell receptor beta chain is described in this entry. Germline CDR1 reads LNHDA; CDR2 reads SQIVND (reference sequence). This CDR3 has 15 residues. V lost 4 bases to trimming and J lost 0 bases, with 10 bases between them. The repertoire was sequenced with immunoSEQ multiplex PCR; TCRdb's copy has only in-frame clones and lacks some. The sample contains tens of thousands of clones, around 82% of which appear only once. These data originate in a study of blood T cell repertoires in COVID-19. What was sequenced was peripheral blood. The rearrangement joins TRBV19 to TRBJ1-5; D uncertain. This TCR derives from a human donor in a cohort sampled during active COVID-19. The CDR3 region is CASSKTGFSNQPQHF. Written as DNA, the CDR3 is TGTGCCAGTAGTAAGACGGGGTTTAGCAATCAGCCCCAGCATTTT.